This T cell receptor (beta chain) was profiled in a study of cytomegalovirus exposure and HLA in healthy donors. Study results and limitations: In an earlier analysis, in 540 or so donors, most V segments appeared productive either ~90% or ~30% of the time.

PCR primers comprised 60 Vbeta and 13 Jbeta primers. Measured with immunoSEQ multiplex PCR; TCRdb has only the in-frame clones, and not every one. The sample lists over 150,000 clones, approximately 80% occurring once. Turning to this clone: Antigen specificity is unknown.

The CDR3 contains 13 residues. Germline CDR1 and CDR2: SGHDT and YYEEEE. Trimming stripped 1 base from V and 5 bases from J, with 9 bases between. The clonotype comes from a man younger than 30 in good health and CMV-seronegative. Sequencing was carried out using PBMCs. V and J are TRBV5-6 and TRBJ2-5, with D unresolved. The CDR3 region has the DNA TGTGCCAGCAGCTTGTTTCTACGGGAGACCCAGTACTTC. Translation gives CASSLFLRETQYF.